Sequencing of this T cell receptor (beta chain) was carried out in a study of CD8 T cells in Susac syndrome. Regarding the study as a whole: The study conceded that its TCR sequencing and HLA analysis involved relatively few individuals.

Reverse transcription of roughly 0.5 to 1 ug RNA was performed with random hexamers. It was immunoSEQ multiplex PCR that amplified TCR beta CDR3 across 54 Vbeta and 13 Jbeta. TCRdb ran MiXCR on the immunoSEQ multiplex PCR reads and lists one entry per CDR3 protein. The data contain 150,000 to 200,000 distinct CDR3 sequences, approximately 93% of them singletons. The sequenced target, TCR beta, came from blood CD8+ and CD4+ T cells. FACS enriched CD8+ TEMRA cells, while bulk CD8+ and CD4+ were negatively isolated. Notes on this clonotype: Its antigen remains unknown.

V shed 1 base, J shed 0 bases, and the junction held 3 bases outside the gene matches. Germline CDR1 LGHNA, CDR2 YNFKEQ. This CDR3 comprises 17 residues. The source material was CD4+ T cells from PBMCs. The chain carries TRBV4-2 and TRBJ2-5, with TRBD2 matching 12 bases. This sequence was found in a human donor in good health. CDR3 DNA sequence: TGTGCCAGCAGCCAAGTCACTAGCGGGGGGTACCAAGAGACCCAGTACTTC. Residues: CASSQVTSGGYQETQYF.